Listed here are 25 T cell receptor delta chains from one sample, sequenced in a study of fetal and pediatric gammadelta thymocytes (dated by TCRdb to between 2021 and 2024). In Singapore, elective pregnancy terminations performed for socio-psychological reasons at about 14 to 22 weeks estimated gestational age were the source of the fetal thymuses. Instrument used: Illumina MiSeq. TCRdb reprocessed the public reads with the caller CATT; rows with the same DNA were merged afterwards. The sample table shows about 730 delta-chain clones, and approximately 19% are seen once. In total, the top ten clones hold about 17% of the sample. Material for sequencing was non-Vgamma9Vdelta2 gamma-delta T cells from the thymus. Explained via the paper, the cell subset or site label denotes: CD3+gammadeltaTCR+ thymocytes not co-expressing Vgamma9 and Vdelta2. The receptors derive from a human fetus.

By sample share, this clone is large. Other nucleotide sequences from this sample produce the same CDR3. The chain carries TRDV1 and TRDJ2; the D is unclear. Germline assignment: CDR1 TSWWSYY and CDR2 QGS. The CDR3 covers 16 residues. V gave up 1 base and J gave up 0 bases, with 9 bases separating them. The DNA of the CDR3 is TGTGCTCTTGGGGAACGGACCTTTTCTTTGACAGCACAACTCTTCTTT. Translating gives CALGERTFSLTAQLFF.

This clone is labeled medium-sized. This may stem from a read error, because a much larger clone lies one nucleotide away. Other DNA sequences in this sample translate to the same CDR3. The V and J genes are TRDV1 and TRDJ1; 8 bases map to TRDD3. This CDR3 region has 14 residues. V lost 4 bases and J lost 0; bases outside the gene matches: 1. CDR1 and CDR2 from the germline V gene are TSWWSYY and QGS. The CDR3 loop is CALGVLGDTDKLIF. The CDR3 bases are TGTGCTCTTGGGGTACTGGGGGACACCGATAAACTCATCTTT.

The V and J genes are TRDV2 and TRDJ1; 13 bases map to TRDD3. Germline-derived CDR1 and CDR2 are GEAIGNYY and EKD. The CDR3 is made up of 17 amino acids. V trimming: 1 base; J trimming: 2 bases; junction bases outside the gene matches: 6. Written as DNA, the CDR3 is TGTGCCTGTGACACGGAGATACTGGGGGATACGACCGATAAACTCATCTTT. The encoded protein is CACDTEILGDTTDKLIF.

This clone was seen a few times. This sequence is one base from a far larger clone and is likely a read error. Other DNA sequences from this sample encode an identical CDR3 as well. The chain carries TRDV1 and TRDJ1; D is unresolved. V lost 0 bases and J 0 bases, leaving 8 bases between the germline ends. Germline V gives CDR1 TSWWSYY, CDR2 QGS. CDR3 size: 15 residues. CDR3 DNA sequence: TGTGCTCTTGGGGAACTAGGTGGATACACCGATAAACTCATCTTT. Its translation: CALGELGGYTDKLIF.

This clone is labeled as large. The chain joins TRDV1 to TRDJ2; TRDD3 is a possible D gene (6 bases). CDR1 and CDR2 (germline): TSWWSYY, QGS. V lost 0 bases to trimming and J lost 1 base, with 6 bases between them. The CDR3 is 15 residues long. The CDR3 DNA reads as TGTGCTCTTGGGGAACTGGGGGATTTGACAGCACAACTCTTCTTT. This encodes CALGELGDLTAQLFF.

This clone is judged medium-sized. The chain carries TRDV2 and TRDJ3; 9 bases match TRDD3. Germline CDR1 is GEAIGNYY and CDR2 is EKD. V shed 2 bases, J shed 1 base, and the junction held 2 bases outside the gene matches. The CDR3 is 17 amino acids. The CDR3 spells CACDSTGGSWDTRQMFF. CDR3 nucleotide sequence: TGTGCCTGTGACAGTACTGGGGGATCCTGGGACACCCGACAGATGTTTTTC.

In its sample, this clone ranks as large. V gene TRDV2 combines with J gene TRDJ3; TRDD3 matches at 9 bases. The CDR3 is 17 amino acids. Germline trimming cut 0 bases from V and 2 bases from J; bases unmatched to any gene: 1. CDR1 and CDR2 (germline): GEAIGNYY, EKD. The CDR3 nucleotides are TGTGCCTGTGACACCGTGGGGGATACCTGGGACACCCGACAGATGTTTTTC. As protein: CACDTVGDTWDTRQMFF.

Within the sample, this clone is large (0.1 to 1%). The rearrangement links TRAV29/DV5 to TRDJ3; 9 nucleotides align to TRDD3. Germline V gene lookup returns CDR1 NSMFDY and CDR2 ISSIKDK. V lost 2 bases to trimming and J lost 1 base; unmatched junction nucleotides: 1. The CDR3 has 16 residues. CDR3 loop: CAASTGGSWDTRQMFF. The CDR3 bases are TGTGCAGCAAGTACTGGGGGATCCTGGGACACCCGACAGATGTTTTTC.

This clone turned up a few times. A much larger clone lies one base from this, so it may be a read error. The chain carries TRAV29/DV5 and TRDJ3; 12 nucleotides align to TRDD3. CDR3 length: 17 residues. Per the germline V gene, CDR1 is NSMFDY and CDR2 is ISSIKDK. Germline trimming cut 2 bases from V and 2 bases from J; bases unmatched to any gene: 2. The chain's CDR3 is CAASSGGYAWDTRQMFF. CDR3 DNA sequence: TGTGCAGCAAGTTCTGGGGGATACGCCTGGGACACCCGACAGATGTTTTTC.

This clone is classed as medium-sized. J is TRDJ3 and V is TRDV2; D unresolved. Germline V gives CDR1 GEAIGNYY, CDR2 EKD. The V and J ends lost 3 bases and 0 bases respectively, with 5 bases between them. The CDR3 extends over 15 amino acids. The DNA for the CDR3 is TGTGCCTGTGACCGTAGCTCCTGGGACACCCGACAGATGTTTTTC. It encodes CACDRSSWDTRQMFF.

Notes on this clone: A far larger clone is just one base off, so this is likely a read error. V and J are TRDV1 and TRDJ3; 13 bases agree with TRDD3. This CDR3 comprises 19 residues. CDR1 is TSWWSYY, CDR2 QGS, per germline. CDR3 in DNA: TGTGCTCTTGGGGAACGTACTGGGGGATACGACGGGGACTCCCGACAGATGTTTTTC. This encodes CALGERTGGYDGDSRQMFF.

About this clone: It is likely a read error: a sequence one base away is far more abundant. The chain joins TRDV1 to TRDJ2; possible D gene TRDD3, 6 bases. This CDR3 has 15 amino acids. Deletions cut 0 bases from V and 4 bases from J, with 9 bases between. Germline CDR1 TSWWSYY, CDR2 QGS. The CDR3 loop reads CALGELVIRTAQLFF. The CDR3 nucleotides read TGTGCTCTTGGGGAACTGGTGATACGGACAGCACAACTCTTCTTT.

By frequency in the sample, this clone is large. The chain is built from TRDV2 and TRDJ3, with TRDD3 matching 7 bases. Germline V gene lookup returns CDR1 GEAIGNYY and CDR2 EKD. The junction had 1 base not matched to a gene; V was cut back by 0 bases and J by 0 bases. The CDR3 sequence is 17 residues long. DNA of the CDR3: TGTGCCTGTGACACCGGGGATAGCTCCTGGGACACCCGACAGATGTTTTTC. This gives the protein CACDTGDSSWDTRQMFF.

By proportion, this clone is large. Other nucleotide sequences from this sample produce the same CDR3. The rearrangement links TRDV1 to TRDJ2; 8 positions agree with TRDD3. The CDR3 length is 18 residues. The junction had 6 bases not matched to a gene; V was cut back by 0 bases and J by 0 bases. Germline CDR1 is TSWWSYY and CDR2 is QGS. The CDR3 sequence: CALGELPTGDTLTAQLFF. The CDR3 nucleotides are TGTGCTCTTGGGGAACTTCCTACGGGGGATACTTTGACAGCACAACTCTTCTTT.

By proportion, this clone is large (0.1 to 1%). The chain has TRDV1 and TRDJ1, with D uncertain. Germline V gives CDR1 TSWWSYY, CDR2 QGS. Deletions cut 0 bases from V and 2 bases from J, with 4 bases between. The CDR3 runs to 13 residues. The CDR3 loop is CALGELPTDKLIF. CDR3 in DNA: TGTGCTCTTGGGGAACTTCCTACCGATAAACTCATCTTT.

This clone has a handful of counts. This likely traces to a read error, being one base from a far larger clone. This chain connects TRDV1 to TRDJ2; 7 bases are shared with TRDD3. Per germline, CDR1 TSWWSYY and CDR2 QGS. The V segment lost 0 bases and the J segment 4 bases; nucleotides outside the gene matches: 2. CDR3 length equals 15 residues. The CDR3 is CALGELGIWTAQLFF. The DNA of the CDR3 is TGTGCTCTTGGGGAACTGGGGATATGGACAGCACAACTCTTCTTT.

As concerns this clone: Because the CDR3's place on the DNA is in doubt, the DNA is left out and the CDR3 is given as listed by TCRdb. The V and J genes are TRAV29/DV5 and TRDJ3; the D call in the table, TRDD3, was not verified against the DNA. The CDR3 has 21 amino acids, counting both end residues. Germline lookup yields CDR1 NSMFDY and CDR2 ISSIKDK. The CDR3 loop reads CSVLLCSKRWGSSWDTRQMFF.

In this sample, this clone turned up a few times. The chain recombines TRDV2 with TRDJ3, with 11 positions matching TRDD3. The ends lost 3 bases at V and 0 bases at J; junction bases unmatched: 3. The germline gives CDR1 GEAIGNYY, CDR2 EKD. The CDR3 has 18 amino acids. The CDR3 loop is CACDVLGDSSWDTRQMFF. The CDR3 DNA reads as TGTGCCTGTGACGTACTGGGGGATAGCTCCTGGGACACCCGACAGATGTTTTTC.

This clone qualifies as medium-sized. Distinct nucleotide sequences in the sample also encode this CDR3. The genes are TRDV2 and TRDJ3, with D possibly matching TRDD3 (5 bases). This CDR3 region has 16 residues. Germline V CDR1 and CDR2: GEAIGNYY, EKD. V was trimmed by 1 base and J by 0 bases, leaving 6 bases between them. The CDR3 reads CACDTGSSWDTRQMFF. CDR3 bases: TGTGCCTGTGACACGGGGAGCTCCTGGGACACCCGACAGATGTTTTTC.

In regard to this clone: It is unclear where the CDR3 begins or ends on the DNA, so no DNA is shown, and the CDR3 is as TCRdb lists it. The chain joins TRAV29/DV5 to TRDJ3; the table names TRDD3, a call not compared with the DNA. Termini included, the CDR3 measures 21 amino acids. CDR1 and CDR2 (germline): NSMFDY, ISSIKDK. The CDR3 reads CSVLLCSKYWGYSWDTRQMFF.

Within the sample, this clone is large. Other DNA sequences within the sample encode an identical CDR3. The chain recombines TRDV2 with TRDJ3; a possible D gene is TRDD3 (5 bases). V lost 2 bases and J lost 0, with 13 bases in between. CDR1 GEAIGNYY and CDR2 EKD come from the germline V gene. The CDR3 totals 18 residues. The CDR3, as DNA: TGTGCCTGTGACAGCGGGGGGCTTAGCTCCTGGGACACCCGACAGATGTTTTTC. This translates into CACDSGGLSSWDTRQMFF.

Of note for this clone: This probably arose from a read error, given a far larger clone one base away. J is TRDJ3 and V is TRAV38-2/DV8, with 7 nucleotides matching TRDD3. The J gene, not given by TCRdb, was assigned here from a germline match of the nucleotide sequence. This CDR3 has 18 residues. Germline CDR1 is TSESDYY and CDR2 is QEAYKQQN. Trimming cost V 0 bases and J 2 bases; bases outside gene matches: 5. The CDR3 DNA sequence: TGTGCTTATAGGAGCGCTGGGGGGAGCGCCTGGGACACCCGACAGATGTTTTTC. This encodes CAYRSAGGSAWDTRQMFF.

The V and J genes are TRDV1 and TRDJ1; TRDD3 aligns across 10 bases. The J gene, left out of TCRdb, was set here by checking the DNA against germline. Germline CDR1 reads TSWWSYY; CDR2 reads QGS. CDR3 length: 17 amino acids. V lost 0 bases and J lost 0; bases outside the gene matches: 4. The CDR3 reads CALGELVGGYYTDKLIF. The DNA for the CDR3 is TGTGCTCTTGGGGAACTGGTTGGGGGATACTACACCGATAAACTCATCTTT.

By sample fraction, this clone is large. The chain recombines TRDV2 with TRDJ3; no firm D call. The CDR3 loop spans 15 amino acids. Germline CDR1 GEAIGNYY, CDR2 EKD. V gave up 0 bases and J gave up 2 bases, with 4 bases separating them. The CDR3 nucleotides read TGTGCCTGTGACACCGGGACCTGGGACACCCGACAGATGTTTTTC. The encoded protein is CACDTGTWDTRQMFF.

As concerns this clone: A far bigger clonotype differs at one base, so this is likely a read error. The V and J genes are TRDV1 and TRDJ1; 10 bases map to TRDD3. Looked up from germline, CDR1 is TSWWSYY and CDR2 is QGS. This CDR3 has 14 amino acids. As DNA, the CDR3 is TGTGCTCGTGGGGAACTGGGGGATACCGATAAACTCATCTTT. Translated, it gives CARGELGDTDKLIF.